This passage covers 20 T cell receptor beta chains from one sample sequenced in a study of shared clonotypes between healthy human individuals. Repertoires were generated with immunoSEQ multiplex PCR, while TCRdb's copy carries only in-frame clones and drops some. The sample has approximately 2.1 million clones, approximately 95% seen once. Sample: naive CD4+ T cells from PBMCs. Stated subset: CD45RA+ positively selected. These receptors all come from a man aged 18 to 30 in good health. Some clones in this sample may be carry-over from other donors' samples.

The chain employs TRBV10-3 and TRBJ1-1, with D possibly TRBD1 on 5 matching bases. The CDR3 spans 14 residues. Deletions cut 6 bases from V and 4 bases from J, with 15 bases between. Germline V gives CDR1 ENHRY, CDR2 SYGVKD. The CDR3 nucleotides read TGTGCCATCAGAACTTCAGGGTTGGGCACTGAAGCTTTCTTT. Translated, it gives CAIRTSGLGTEAFF.

The chain links TRBV18 to TRBJ2-3; D possibly corresponds to TRBD1 (5 bases). Trimming shortened V by 8 bases and J by 0 bases, and 12 bases separated the two germline ends. Germline V lookup: CDR1 KGHSH, CDR2 LQKENI. The CDR3 contains 14 residues. The CDR3 is CASLTTGSTDTQYF. The CDR3 DNA reads as TGTGCCAGCCTAACAACAGGTAGCACAGATACGCAGTATTTT.

This clone was seen more than once but under ten times. V usage is TRBV19 and J usage is TRBJ2-2; no firm D call. Germline CDR1 and CDR2: LNHDA and SQIVND (reference sequence). V was pared by 2 bases and J by 0 bases, with 7 bases between. This CDR3 region has 15 residues. The CDR3 nucleotides are TGTGCCAGTAGTATACTAAACTCGAACACCGGGGAGCTGTTTTTT. This codes for CASSILNSNTGELFF.

V is TRBV5-4 and J is TRBJ2-3; D is unclear. Germline CDR1 reads SGHNT; CDR2 reads YYREEE (reference sequence). V lost 4 bases, J lost 0 bases, and 6 bases lay in between. The CDR3 length is 13 residues. CDR3 DNA sequence: TGTGCCAGCAGCCCCGAAAGCACAGATACGCAGTATTTT. Residues: CASSPESTDTQYF.

V and J are TRBV9 and TRBJ2-3, with D perhaps matching TRBD1 (5 bases). V was trimmed by 4 bases and J by 0 bases, leaving 12 bases between them. The CDR3 runs to 15 residues. CDR1 and CDR2 (germline): SGDLS, YYNGEE. Here the CDR3 DNA reads TGTGCCAGCAGCCCAGACAGTCTTAGCACAGATACGCAGTATTTT. Translated: CASSPDSLSTDTQYF.

The gene calls are TRBV6-1 and TRBJ2-7; 7 positions match TRBD1. V trimming: 2 bases; J trimming: 7 bases; junction bases outside the gene matches: 5. The CDR3 has 13 amino acids. Germline V lookup: CDR1 MNHNS, CDR2 SASEGT. For the CDR3, the DNA is TGTGCCAGCAGTGAAAGGACAGGCCTTGAGCAGTACTTC. Protein product: CASSERTGLEQYF.

V and J are TRBV4-3 and TRBJ2-5, with TRBD2 matching 7 bases. Looked up from germline, CDR1 is LGHNA and CDR2 is YSLEER. The junction had 9 bases not matched to a gene; V was cut back by 0 bases and J by 5 bases. CDR3 length: 16 residues. CDR3 sequence reads: CASSQEWGRAAETQYF. The CDR3 DNA reads as TGCGCCAGCAGCCAAGAGTGGGGGAGGGCCGCTGAGACCCAGTACTTC.

The chain has TRBV7-9 and TRBJ2-5, with D possibly matching TRBD2 (6 bases). CDR3 size: 15 residues. CDR1 SEHNR and CDR2 FQNEAQ come from the germline V gene (reference sequence). V was cut by 2 bases and J by 3 bases, with 13 bases left in between. The CDR3: CASSLTGEKKETQYF. The DNA of the CDR3 is TGTGCCAGCAGCTTAACGGGAGAGAAAAAAGAGACCCAGTACTTC.

The J gene is TRBJ2-7, the V gene TRBV27; TRBD1 is a possible D gene (5 bases). This CDR3 region has 15 residues. Germline V CDR1 and CDR2: MNHEY, SMNVEV (reference sequence). The germline V and J ends were trimmed by 0 bases and 3 bases, with 12 bases remaining between them. The CDR3 DNA follows: TGTGCCAGCAGTTTATCGTTGGCAGGGATCTACGAGCAGTACTTC. Residues: CASSLSLAGIYEQYF.

The chain joins TRBV11-2 to TRBJ2-2; D may be TRBD1 or TRBD2 (5 bases each). Trimming took 6 bases from V and 4 from J, leaving 21 bases between them. The germline V gene encodes CDR1 SGHAT and CDR2 FQNNGV. The CDR3 totals 17 residues. The CDR3 DNA sequence: TGTGCCAGCAGTCGACTGGGGCGGGCCTTGGGCACCGGGGAGCTGTTTTTT. Amino acid sequence: CASSRLGRALGTGELFF.

The genes are TRBV5-1 and TRBJ2-3; TRBD2 is a possible D gene (6 bases). The CDR3 is 16 residues long. Germline CDR1 reads SGHRS; CDR2 reads YFSETQ. Trimming stripped 4 bases from V and 2 bases from J, with 17 bases between. The CDR3 region is CASSLGLARYTDTQYF. The CDR3 DNA sequence: TGCGCCAGCAGCCTGGGCCTAGCGAGGTACACAGATACGCAGTATTTT.

The chain uses TRBV9 and TRBJ2-5; D gene ambiguous. The CDR3 spans 13 residues. Per the germline V gene, CDR1 is SGDLS and CDR2 is YYNGEE. V lost 4 bases and J lost 1, with 8 bases in between. The DNA for the CDR3 is TGTGCCAGCAGCCGTGACGGCCAAGAGACCCAGTACTTC. Translation gives CASSRDGQETQYF.

This clone appeared a single time. The V and J genes are TRBV6-1 and TRBJ2-7; D remains ambiguous. The CDR3 consists of 14 residues. Germline V lookup: CDR1 MNHNS, CDR2 SASEGT. The V gene lost 8 bases and the J gene lost 3 bases, with 17 bases spanning the gap. The CDR3 DNA reads TGTGCCAGCGTCCTCTCCCTCACGCACTACGAGCAGTACTTC. Protein sequence: CASVLSLTHYEQYF.

The chain couples TRBV18 to TRBJ1-1; D remains ambiguous. The germline V gene encodes CDR1 KGHSH and CDR2 LQKENI. V lost 3 bases and J lost 3, with 11 bases in between. The CDR3 runs 14 residues. The CDR3 region has the DNA TGTGCCAGCTCACCCGTTGCTCGGGACACTGAAGCTTTCTTT. Translation: CASSPVARDTEAFF.

This clone appeared once. CDR3 loop: CASRVQIASSGRQDEQYF. DNA for the CDR3: TGTGCCAGCAGGGTCCAAATCGCTTCTAGCGGGAGACAGGACGAGCAGTACTTC. This chain links TRBV11-2 with TRBJ2-7, with 10 bases matching TRBD2. CDR3 length: 18 amino acids. The V segment lost 6 bases and the J segment 5 bases; nucleotides outside the gene matches: 19. Per germline, CDR1 SGHAT and CDR2 FQNNGV. Filled out from reference TRBV11-2 and TRBJ2-7, the complete variable domain reads EAGVAQSPRYKIIEKRQSVAFWCNPISGHATLYWYQQILGQGPKLLIQFQNNGVVDDSQLPKDRFSAERLKGVDSTLKIQPAKLEDSAVYLCASRVQIASSGRQDEQYFGPGTRLTVT.

The V and J genes are TRBV10-3 and TRBJ1-1; 7 positions match TRBD1. This CDR3 region has 11 residues. Germline V lookup: CDR1 ENHRY, CDR2 SYGVKD. V lost 8 bases to trimming and J lost 7 bases; unmatched junction nucleotides: 4. This chain's CDR3 is CAIRQGGEAFF. CDR3 nucleotide sequence: TGTGCCATCCGACAGGGTGGTGAAGCTTTCTTT.

This chain uses TRBV29-1 with TRBJ1-2; TRBD1 agrees at 7 bases. The CDR3 runs 11 residues. The V segment lost 7 bases and the J segment 4 bases; nucleotides outside the gene matches: 3. Germline CDR1 SQVTM, CDR2 ANQGSEA. CDR3 bases: TGCAGCGATCGGACAGGCTATGGCTACACCTTC. Translating gives CSDRTGYGYTF.

Concerning this clone: Other DNA sequences in the same sample also yield this CDR3. The chain employs TRBV11-2 and TRBJ2-7, with 12 bases that match TRBD2. Germline-derived CDR1 and CDR2 are SGHAT and FQNNGV. The CDR3 extends over 16 amino acids. J was trimmed by 4 bases and V by 1 base; bases with no gene match: 5. CDR3 residues: CASSLGLAGELYEQYF. CDR3 bases: TGTGCCAGCAGCTTAGGACTAGCGGGAGAGCTTTACGAGCAGTACTTC. Looking up the rest from reference TRBV11-2 and TRBJ2-7 gives the full variable domain: EAGVAQSPRYKIIEKRQSVAFWCNPISGHATLYWYQQILGQGPKLLIQFQNNGVVDDSQLPKDRFSAERLKGVDSTLKIQPAKLEDSAVYLCASSLGLAGELYEQYFGPGTRLTVT.

V gene TRBV29-1 combines with J gene TRBJ2-7; TRBD2 agrees at 10 bases. This CDR3 spans 16 amino acids. V was clipped by 7 bases and J by 8 bases; unmatched bases: 20. The germline gives CDR1 SQVTM, CDR2 ANQGSEA. In DNA form, the CDR3 reads TGCAGCGCGTGGACCGGGAAGAGCGGGAGGGCCAACAAGCAGTACTTC. It is translated as CSAWTGKSGRANKQYF.

V is TRBV10-2 and J is TRBJ2-1; D ambiguous. CDR1 and CDR2 from the germline V gene are WSHSY and SAAADI. The CDR3 runs to 11 residues. Deletions cut 4 bases from V and 5 bases from J, with 3 bases between. The CDR3 DNA reads as TGCGCCAGCAGTGCTAACAATGAGCAGTTCTTC. Amino acid sequence: CASSANNEQFF.